This TCR beta chain was obtained from a study of T cell changes during pregnancy in multiple sclerosis. Assay used: immunoSEQ multiplex PCR; TCRdb lists only in-frame clones, some missing. The sample consists of about 22,000 clones, about 85% of them appearing once. The germline V and J ends were trimmed by 5 bases and 0 bases, with 14 bases remaining between them. The germline V gene has CDR1 SEHNR and CDR2 FQNEAQ (reference sequence). This CDR3 comprises 16 residues. The sequence came from a female donor with multiple sclerosis, enrolled in a pregnancy study. The sequences come from CD8+ T cells from peripheral blood mononuclear cells, collected before pregnancy. V is TRBV7-9 and J is TRBJ2-1; D might be TRBD1 (5 bases). CDR3 DNA sequence: TGTGCCAGCAGCCTACCCACAGGAAACTCCTACAATGAGCAGTTCTTC. It encodes CASSLPTGNSYNEQFF.